One sample yielded the 32 T cell receptor beta chains listed below, sequenced in a study of blood T cell repertoires in COVID-19. Measured with immunoSEQ multiplex PCR; TCRdb has only the in-frame clones, and not every one. The sample has roughly 200,000 clones; about 87% are singletons. Material: PBMCs or T cells enriched from blood (not recorded which). These receptors originate from a woman aged 25-40 years who had recovered from COVID-19.

The genes are TRBV5-1 and TRBJ2-1; 8 bases are shared with TRBD2. Trimming cost V 7 bases and J 3 bases; bases outside gene matches: 6. This CDR3 spans 14 amino acids. Per germline, CDR1 SGHRS and CDR2 YFSETQ. CDR3 coding DNA: TGCGCCAGCCAACCGGGACTAGGCTACAATGAGCAGTTCTTC. Its protein product is CASQPGLGYNEQFF.

This sequence joins TRBV5-1 and TRBJ2-7; 12 bases map to TRBD1. The length of the CDR3 is 16 residues. The V gene end was trimmed by 4 bases and the J gene end by 6 bases; junction bases not matched to a gene: 11. Per germline, CDR1 SGHRS and CDR2 YFSETQ. The CDR3 sequence: CASSAEPGQGAAEQYF. The CDR3 DNA is TGCGCCAGCAGCGCGGAGCCGGGACAGGGGGCTGCCGAGCAGTACTTC. Complete variable domain (other parts from reference TRBV5-1 and TRBJ2-7): KAGVTQTPRYLIKTRGQQVTLSCSPISGHRSVSWYQQTPGQGLQFLFEYFSETQRNKGNFPGRFSGRQFSNSRSEMNVSTLELGDSALYLCASSAEPGQGAAEQYFGPGTRLTVT.

The J gene is TRBJ1-1, the V gene TRBV12-5, with TRBD1 matching 8 bases. Trimming cost V 0 bases and J 3 bases; bases outside gene matches: 18. CDR1 is LGHNT and CDR2 is FRNRAP in the germline V gene. The CDR3 is 20 amino acids. Written as DNA, the CDR3 is TGTGCTAGTGGTTTGGTAATGATACGAGACAGGGGAACCTGGGACACTGAAGCTTTCTTT. It is translated as CASGLVMIRDRGTWDTEAFF. Variable domain in full (rest from reference TRBV12-5 and TRBJ1-1): DARVTQTPRHKVTEMGQEVTMRCQPILGHNTVFWYRQTMMQGLELLAYFRNRAPLDDSGMPKDRFSAEMPDATLATLKIQPSEPRDSAVYFCASGLVMIRDRGTWDTEAFFGQGTRLTVV.

This chain connects TRBV19 to TRBJ2-7, with 7 bases lining up with TRBD2. The V and J ends lost 3 bases and 3 bases, in that order; junction bases with no gene match: 5. The CDR3 runs to 14 residues. Per germline, CDR1 LNHDA and CDR2 SQIVND (reference sequence). The CDR3 reads CASSIGRAGYEQYF. CDR3 DNA: TGTGCCAGTAGTATTGGGAGGGCGGGCTACGAGCAGTACTTC.

The J gene is TRBJ2-1, the V gene TRBV5-4, with 7 bases that match TRBD1. The CDR3 is made up of 16 amino acids. Germline loops: CDR1 SGHNT, CDR2 YYREEE (reference sequence). The ends lost 4 bases at V and 0 bases at J; junction bases unmatched: 7. DNA of the CDR3: TGTGCCAGCAGCCGGACAGGCCTCATCTCCTACAATGAGCAGTTCTTC. As protein: CASSRTGLISYNEQFF.

The V and J genes are TRBV29-1 and TRBJ1-4; 8 bases align to TRBD1. CDR3 size: 13 residues. After removal of 5 bases from V and 7 bases from J, the junction contained 6 bases not matched to a gene. CDR1 is SQVTM and CDR2 is ANQGSEA in the germline V gene. CDR3 nucleotides: TGCAGCGTTTCACAGGGGGTCGGTGAAAAACTGTTTTTT. Protein sequence: CSVSQGVGEKLFF.

This sequence joins TRBV7-9 and TRBJ1-3, with 8 bases matching TRBD1. Germline CDR1 SEHNR, CDR2 FQNEAQ (reference sequence). The trim removed 5 bases at V and 4 bases at J, leaving 4 bases unmatched. The CDR3 contains 14 residues. The CDR3 sequence is CASSPGGDGNTIYF. CDR3 DNA: TGTGCCAGCAGCCCAGGGGGCGACGGAAACACCATATATTTT.

This clone was seen more than once but under ten times. The rearrangement links TRBV7-9 to TRBJ2-2, with 11 positions matching TRBD2. V gave up 6 bases and J gave up 0 bases; unmatched junction bases: 6. Per germline, CDR1 SEHNR and CDR2 FQNEAQ (reference sequence). The CDR3 length is 17 residues. CDR3 in amino acids: CASRSPSGGSNTGELFF. In DNA form, the CDR3 reads TGTGCCAGCAGAAGTCCTAGCGGGGGGTCGAACACCGGGGAGCTGTTTTTT. Full variable domain (rest looked up from reference TRBV7-9 and TRBJ2-2): DTGVSQNPRHKITKRGQNVTFRCDPISEHNRLYWYRQTLGQGPEFLTYFQNEAQLEKSRLLSDRFSAERPKGSFSTLEIQRTEQGDSAMYLCASRSPSGGSNTGELFFGEGSRLTVL.

The chain joins TRBV24-1 to TRBJ1-2, with D tentatively TRBD1 (5 bases). Germline CDR1 KGHDR, CDR2 SFDVKD. The V and J ends lost 4 bases and 4 bases respectively, with 15 bases between them. The CDR3 covers 15 residues. The CDR3 DNA reads as TGTGCCACCAGTGACCAAGGACACAACCTCTATGGCTACACCTTC. Encoded protein: CATSDQGHNLYGYTF.

This sequence joins TRBV7-9 and TRBJ1-2; 10 positions match TRBD1. The CDR3 spans 15 residues. V shed 2 bases and J 2 bases; nucleotides not matched to a gene: 2. Per germline, CDR1 SEHNR and CDR2 FQNEAQ (reference sequence). The CDR3 nucleotides are TGTGCCAGCAGCTTACCGGGACAGGGGAACTATGGCTACACCTTC. This codes for CASSLPGQGNYGYTF.

This clone appeared many times. This chain joins TRBV6-5 and TRBJ2-3; TRBD2 matches at 7 bases. V gave up 4 bases and J gave up 2 bases; unmatched junction bases: 9. Per the germline V gene, CDR1 is MNHEY and CDR2 is SVGAGI. This CDR3 comprises 16 residues. The CDR3: CASSSRDYTITDTQYF. Here the CDR3 DNA reads TGTGCCAGCAGTTCCCGGGACTACACAATCACAGATACGCAGTATTTT.

The V gene is TRBV7-9, the J gene TRBJ2-2, with TRBD2 matching over 9 bases. The CDR3 consists of 14 residues. Germline V gene lookup returns CDR1 SEHNR and CDR2 FQNEAQ (reference sequence). The junction had 7 bases not matched to a gene; V was cut back by 7 bases and J by 7 bases. Written as DNA, the CDR3 is TGTGCCAGCATTAGCGGGGGAGTTAACGGGGAGCTGTTTTTT. Amino acids: CASISGGVNGELFF. Full variable domain (rest looked up from reference TRBV7-9 and TRBJ2-2): DTGVSQNPRHKITKRGQNVTFRCDPISEHNRLYWYRQTLGQGPEFLTYFQNEAQLEKSRLLSDRFSAERPKGSFSTLEIQRTEQGDSAMYLCASISGGVNGELFFGEGSRLTVL.

The chain employs TRBV7-2 and TRBJ2-7; maybe TRBD1 (5 bases). Trimming took off 4 bases at V and 1 base at J, with 11 bases between the two ends. The CDR3 is 14 residues long. In germline, CDR1 is SGHTA, CDR2 FQGNSA. In DNA, the CDR3 is TGTGCCAGCAGCTATAAGACAGATTCCTACGAGCAGTACTTC. It yields the protein CASSYKTDSYEQYF.

This clone has only a few counts. The chain has TRBV4-3 and TRBJ1-1, with TRBD1 identical over 7 bases. The germline CDR1 and CDR2 sequences are LGHNA and YSLEER. Trimming removed 0 bases from V and 1 base from J; junction bases left unmatched: 2. The CDR3 has 15 amino acids. The CDR3 DNA reads as TGCGCCAGCAGCCAAGAGGACAGGCCGAACACTGAAGCTTTCTTT. Its protein is CASSQEDRPNTEAFF.

This sequence joins TRBV4-3 and TRBJ1-2, with 7 positions matching TRBD1. This CDR3 region has 15 residues. Looked up from germline, CDR1 is LGHNA and CDR2 is YSLEER. The V segment lost 1 base and the J segment 0 bases; nucleotides outside the gene matches: 2. CDR3 sequence: CASSQGDRANYGYTF. The CDR3 coding sequence is TGCGCCAGCAGCCAAGGGGACAGAGCTAACTATGGCTACACCTTC.

A single count supports this clone. This rearrangement joins TRBV10-3 to TRBJ2-7; TRBD1 aligns across 10 bases. The CDR3 runs 15 residues. Germline V lookup: CDR1 ENHRY, CDR2 SYGVKD. Unmatched junction bases numbered 9, after V lost 6 bases and J lost 4 bases. CDR3 coding DNA: TGTGCCATCAGGGCCGGGACAGGGGTGTCATACGAGCAGTACTTC. Translation gives CAIRAGTGVSYEQYF.

The chain is built from TRBV7-9 and TRBJ1-3; D remains unclear. Germline V gene sequence: CDR1 SEHNR, CDR2 FQNEAQ (reference sequence). Trimming took off 5 bases at V and 0 bases at J, with 17 bases between the two ends. CDR3 length equals 17 residues. The DNA of the CDR3 is TGTGCCAGCAGCCCCCGGCGGGCACAAAACTCTGGAAACACCATATATTTT. This translates into CASSPRRAQNSGNTIYF. The complete variable domain, with remaining parts taken from reference TRBV7-9 and TRBJ1-3, reads DTGVSQNPRHKITKRGQNVTFRCDPISEHNRLYWYRQTLGQGPEFLTYFQNEAQLEKSRLLSDRFSAERPKGSFSTLEIQRTEQGDSAMYLCASSPRRAQNSGNTIYFGEGSWLTVV.

V and J are TRBV28 and TRBJ1-5; D is unclear. The V gene lost 5 bases and the J gene lost 10 bases, with 15 bases spanning the gap. Germline V gene lookup returns CDR1 MDHEN and CDR2 SYDVKM. The CDR3 totals 13 residues. The CDR3 sequence: CASSVPRGLPQHF. CDR3 nucleotides: TGTGCCAGCAGTGTACCGCGCGGATTACCCCAGCATTTT.

This sequence joins TRBV2 and TRBJ2-1, with TRBD2 identical over 10 bases. With 6 bases clipped from V and 13 bases from J, the junction kept 9 bases outside the gene matches. Germline assignment: CDR1 SNHLY and CDR2 FYNNEI. The CDR3 is 13 amino acids. The DNA for the CDR3 is TGTGCCAGCAGGCGGGGGACTAGCGAATTACAGTTCTTC. Amino acid sequence: CASRRGTSELQFF. Full variable domain (rest looked up from reference TRBV2 and TRBJ2-1): EPEVTQTPSHQVTQMGQEVILRCVPISNHLYFYWYRQILGQKVEFLVSFYNNEISEKSEIFDDQFSVERPDGSNFTLKIRSTKLEDSAMYFCASRRGTSELQFFGPGTRLTVL.

V and J are TRBV10-3 and TRBJ2-1, with 11 bases that match TRBD2. The J segment lost 2 bases and the V segment lost 4 bases, leaving 7 bases of the junction unmatched. The CDR3 runs to 17 residues. Germline V lookup: CDR1 ENHRY, CDR2 SYGVKD. The CDR3 spells CAISAQTSGGAYNEQFF. The CDR3 DNA is TGTGCCATCAGTGCGCAAACTAGCGGGGGAGCCTACAATGAGCAGTTCTTC.

This chain uses TRBV4-3 with TRBJ2-2; TRBD2 agrees at 12 bases. The CDR3 is 18 residues long. The ends lost 2 bases at V and 2 bases at J; junction bases unmatched: 6. Germline CDR1 and CDR2: LGHNA and YSLEER. Written as DNA, the CDR3 is TGCGCCAGCAGCCAACAAACTAGCGGGGGGACTAACACCGGGGAGCTGTTTTTT. Its protein is CASSQQTSGGTNTGELFF.

The chain combines TRBV7-8 with TRBJ2-2; 11 nucleotides line up with TRBD2. J was trimmed by 2 bases and V by 5 bases; bases with no gene match: 7. This CDR3 contains 17 residues. The germline V gene encodes CDR1 SGHVS and CDR2 FQNEAQ. CDR3 coding DNA: TGTGCCAGCAGCCCGCGACTAGCGGGATCAAACACCGGGGAGCTGTTTTTT. This translates into CASSPRLAGSNTGELFF.

This chain links TRBV24-1 with TRBJ2-2; the match to TRBD1 covers 8 bases. V lost 2 bases, J lost 3 bases, and 4 bases stayed unmatched. The CDR3 extends over 16 amino acids. Germline assignment: CDR1 KGHDR and CDR2 SFDVKD. CDR3 DNA sequence: TGTGCCACCAGTGATTGGACAGGGCCGGACACCGGGGAGCTGTTTTTT. Translated: CATSDWTGPDTGELFF.

The chain employs TRBV4-1 and TRBJ1-1; TRBD1 matches at 8 bases. The CDR3 length is 14 residues. J gave up 11 bases and V 1 base, and 9 bases lay outside the gene matches. Germline assignment: CDR1 MGHRA and CDR2 YSYEKL. The DNA of the CDR3 is TGCGCCAGCAGCCAAGTCCAGCCGGACAGGGAGGCTTTCTTT. Its translation is CASSQVQPDREAFF.

This chain links TRBV19 with TRBJ1-1; 7 bases agree with TRBD1. The germline gives CDR1 LNHDA, CDR2 SQIVND (reference sequence). This CDR3 has 14 amino acids. The trim removed 11 bases at V and 4 bases at J, leaving 13 bases unmatched. The CDR3 reads CACGRTGSGTEAFF. The CDR3 DNA follows: TGTGCCTGCGGTCGGACAGGAAGTGGCACTGAAGCTTTCTTT.

V is TRBV7-2 and J is TRBJ2-7; D gene ambiguous. CDR1 SGHTA and CDR2 FQGNSA come from the germline V gene. V gave up 1 base and J gave up 2 bases, with 9 bases separating them. The CDR3 has 14 residues. CDR3: CASSLGVTPYEQYF. The CDR3 DNA follows: TGTGCCAGCAGCTTAGGGGTGACTCCCTACGAGCAGTACTTC.

This clone was detected ten times or more. V gene TRBV4-2 combines with J gene TRBJ2-3; 12 positions agree with TRBD2. The CDR3 sequence is 15 residues long. Trimming at V came to 7 bases and at J to 2 bases, leaving 4 bases not matched to a gene. In germline, CDR1 is LGHNA, CDR2 YNFKEQ. CDR3 in amino acids: CASKGLAGDTDTQYF. The CDR3 coding sequence is TGTGCCAGCAAGGGACTAGCGGGCGACACAGATACGCAGTATTTT.

The CDR3 here is CASSPGQSNNEQFF. The CDR3 DNA reads as TGCGCCAGCAGTCCGGGACAGAGTAACAATGAGCAGTTCTTC. The chain links TRBV4-1 to TRBJ2-1; TRBD1 matches at 7 bases. Germline V CDR1 and CDR2: MGHRA, YSYEKL. The CDR3 is made up of 14 amino acids. With 6 bases clipped from V and 5 bases from J, the junction kept 7 bases outside the gene matches.

This clone was detected once. The rearrangement joins TRBV19 to TRBJ2-7; 7 bases are shared with TRBD2. The CDR3 contains 15 residues. In germline, CDR1 is LNHDA, CDR2 SQIVND (reference sequence). Trimming cost V 6 bases and J 4 bases; bases outside gene matches: 12. CDR3 amino acids: CASSPGGGGGYEQYF. In nucleotides, the CDR3 is TGTGCCAGTAGCCCTGGGGGGGGAGGAGGATACGAGCAGTACTTC. The variable domain in full, completed from reference TRBV19 and TRBJ2-7, reads DGGITQSPKYLFRKEGQNVTLSCEQNLNHDAMYWYRQDPGQGLRLIYYSQIVNDFQKGDIAEGYSVSREKKESFPLTVTSAQKNPTAFYLCASSPGGGGGYEQYFGPGTRLTVT.

This chain uses TRBV5-1 with TRBJ1-1; D is unclear. Germline lookup yields CDR1 SGHRS and CDR2 YFSETQ. Trimming took 0 bases from V and 8 from J, leaving 11 bases between them. The length of the CDR3 is 13 residues. Here the CDR3 reads CASSLANREEAFF. The CDR3 coding sequence is TGCGCCAGCAGCTTGGCCAACCGGGAGGAAGCTTTCTTT.

The chain recombines TRBV6-5 with TRBJ1-3, with 8 bases identical to TRBD1. This CDR3 has 14 residues. Germline V lookup: CDR1 MNHEY, CDR2 SVGAGI. After removal of 9 bases from V and 4 bases from J, the junction contained 8 bases not matched to a gene. The CDR3 loop is CASVQGARGNTIYF. In DNA, the CDR3 is TGTGCCAGTGTTCAGGGGGCGCGGGGAAACACCATATATTTT.

V gene TRBV27 combines with J gene TRBJ2-1; 9 bases fit TRBD1. Germline V gene sequence: CDR1 MNHEY, CDR2 SMNVEV (reference sequence). The CDR3 is 15 amino acids. Trimming at V came to 7 bases and at J to 6 bases, leaving 10 bases not matched to a gene. CDR3: CASIPGTGSLNEQFF. CDR3 sequence (DNA): TGTGCCAGCATCCCCGGGACAGGGTCCCTCAATGAGCAGTTCTTC.